Below are 30 T cell receptor beta chains sequenced from a single sample in a study of naive and memory T cell subsets. An equimolar mix of two oligonucleotides served as the beta constant-region primer for TRBC1 and TRBC2. Four rounds of PCR amplified the ligated cDNA using nested alpha and beta constant-region primers plus SP2. TCRdb re-derived calls from the UMI-ligation and nested PCR reads in MiXCR, one entry per CDR3 protein. The data hold some 110,000 distinct CDR3 sequences, with 36% observed a single time. Sequencing was carried out using central memory CD4+ T cells from blood. The source of these receptors is a human donor in good health.

J is TRBJ1-1 and V is TRBV20-1, with D perhaps matching TRBD1 (5 bases). The V end lost 0 bases, the J end lost 4 bases, and 21 bases lay between the germline ends. Germline assignment: CDR1 DFQATT and CDR2 SNEGSKA (reference sequence). There are 17 residues in the CDR3. The CDR3 sequence: CSARDAGTDRGGTEAFF. The CDR3 DNA reads as TGCAGTGCTAGAGATGCGGGGACCGATCGAGGTGGCACTGAAGCTTTCTTT.

This clonotype came up many times. The chain couples TRBV7-3 to TRBJ2-1, with D possibly being TRBD2 (6 bases). The length of the CDR3 is 15 residues. V dropped 3 bases and J dropped 5 bases, with 14 bases sitting between them. Germline lookup yields CDR1 SGHTA and CDR2 FQGTGA. The CDR3 region is CASSLRLAQNNEQFF. The CDR3 region has the DNA TGTGCCAGCAGCTTGAGGCTAGCGCAGAACAATGAGCAGTTCTTC.

V usage is TRBV20-1 and J usage is TRBJ2-7; 14 bases line up with TRBD2. This CDR3 contains 14 residues. With 3 bases clipped from V and 7 bases from J, the junction kept 5 bases outside the gene matches. Germline V gene sequence: CDR1 DFQATT, CDR2 SNEGSKA (reference sequence). CDR3 DNA sequence: TGCAGTGCTAGGACTAGCGGGAGGGCCGGGGAGCAGTACTTC. This codes for CSARTSGRAGEQYF.

The V gene is TRBV4-3, the J gene TRBJ2-7; D possibly matches TRBD1 or TRBD2 (5 bases each). V lost 0 bases, J lost 2 bases, and 20 bases lay in between. Germline CDR1 and CDR2: LGHNA and YSLEER. This CDR3 is built from 18 residues. The CDR3 DNA follows: TGCGCCAGCAGCCAAGATACCTCATCCCTTAGGGACCCCTACGAGCAGTACTTC. Its translation: CASSQDTSSLRDPYEQYF.

The chain uses TRBV7-6 and TRBJ2-7; 12 bases line up with TRBD2. V was clipped by 5 bases and J by 0 bases; unmatched bases: 2. CDR1 SGHVS and CDR2 FNYEAQ come from the germline V gene. The CDR3 is 15 residues long. The DNA of the CDR3 is TGTGCCAGCAGCACGACTAGCGGGAGCTCCTACGAGCAGTACTTC. Translating gives CASSTTSGSSYEQYF.

The rearrangement uses TRBV10-3 and TRBJ2-4; TRBD1 agrees at 9 bases. This CDR3 comprises 16 residues. Germline V gene data show CDR1 as ENHRY and CDR2 as SYGVKD. J was trimmed by 0 bases and V by 4 bases; bases with no gene match: 4. This chain's CDR3 is CAISAGTGKAKNIQYF. The CDR3 DNA sequence: TGTGCCATCAGTGCCGGGACAGGGAAAGCCAAAAACATTCAGTACTTC.

In its sample, this clonotype was seen many times. The V and J genes are TRBV6-1 and TRBJ2-1; D perhaps matches TRBD2 (5 bases). V lost 4 bases and J 10 bases, leaving 14 bases between the germline ends. Germline CDR1 and CDR2: MNHNS and SASEGT. CDR3 length: 13 residues. CDR3 residues: CASSANSAHEQFF. CDR3 sequence (DNA): TGTGCCAGCAGTGCCAATAGCGCTCACGAGCAGTTCTTC.

The genes are TRBV5-1 and TRBJ2-7; TRBD2 agrees at 8 bases. This CDR3 is built from 13 residues. The V gene end was trimmed by 4 bases and the J gene end by 3 bases; junction bases not matched to a gene: 3. CDR1 SGHRS and CDR2 YFSETQ come from the germline V gene. The CDR3 sequence: CASSSAGGYEQYF. The CDR3 DNA follows: TGCGCCAGCAGCAGCGCGGGAGGCTACGAGCAGTACTTC.

This chain uses TRBV15 with TRBJ2-5; no reliable D call. V lost 2 bases, J lost 4 bases, and 11 bases lay in between. The germline CDR1 and CDR2 sequences are LNHNV and YYDKDF (reference sequence). The CDR3 extends over 14 amino acids. The CDR3 DNA is TGTGCCACCAGCAGATTCGTGGAAGGAGAGACCCAGTACTTC. Its protein is CATSRFVEGETQYF.

This clonotype was counted a few times. V and J are TRBV24-1 and TRBJ2-3; D unresolved. The CDR3 consists of 13 residues. Trimming cost V 3 bases and J 7 bases, with 10 bases left between them. Germline assignment: CDR1 KGHDR and CDR2 SFDVKD. CDR3 DNA: TGTGCCACCAGTGATCCCCCGGCTCATACGCAGTATTTT. Translated, it gives CATSDPPAHTQYF.

There are a few counts of this clonotype. This chain connects TRBV20-1 to TRBJ2-5; D might be TRBD1 or TRBD2, each matching 5 bases. V lost 3 bases and J 1 base, leaving 24 bases between the germline ends. Germline-derived CDR1 and CDR2 are DFQATT and SNEGSKA (reference sequence). The CDR3 covers 18 residues. CDR3 nucleotides: TGCAGTGCTAGCCCTACAGGTCTATCTTCGCGGGCCCAAGAGACCCAGTACTTC. Translating it yields CSASPTGLSSRAQETQYF.

The J gene is TRBJ2-6, the V gene TRBV3-1; D is possibly TRBD1 (6 bases). With 4 bases removed from V and 0 bases from J, the gap between germline ends came to 10 bases. Per germline, CDR1 LGHDT and CDR2 YNNKEL (reference sequence). This CDR3 spans 16 amino acids. CDR3 residues: CASSLGHHSGANVLTF. CDR3 coding DNA: TGTGCCAGCAGCCTGGGACACCACTCTGGGGCCAACGTCCTGACTTTC.

CDR3 loop: CASSLSRSLDYTF. As DNA, the CDR3 is TGTGCCAGCAGTTTATCCAGGAGTCTCGACTACACCTTC. The genes are TRBV28 and TRBJ1-2; D gene uncertain. The CDR3 consists of 13 residues. V was shortened by 1 base and J by 10 bases, with 13 bases between the two germline ends. CDR1 and CDR2 from the germline V gene are MDHEN and SYDVKM.

The chain has TRBV6-5 and TRBJ2-7, with 7 bases aligning to TRBD1. V dropped 5 bases and J dropped 6; count of bases not matched to a gene: 7. Germline CDR1 is MNHEY and CDR2 is SVGAGI. The CDR3 has 13 amino acids. The CDR3 sequence: CASSRQGWSEQYF. DNA for the CDR3: TGTGCCAGCAGTCGACAGGGATGGAGCGAGCAGTACTTC.

This clonotype has only a few counts. The chain carries TRBV20-1 and TRBJ2-7; D possibly corresponds to TRBD2 (6 bases). V lost 6 bases, J lost 2 bases, and 11 bases lay in between. Germline values: CDR1 DFQATT, CDR2 SNEGSKA (reference sequence). This CDR3 contains 12 residues. In DNA, the CDR3 is TGCAGTGCCAGACTAGAACCCTACGAGCAGTACTTC. Translated, it gives CSARLEPYEQYF.

This clonotype was detected only a few times. V is TRBV12-3 or TRBV12-4 and J is TRBJ2-2; D unclear. CDR3 length: 14 amino acids. V shed 6 bases and J shed 2 bases, with 10 bases lying between them. CDR3 DNA sequence: TGTGCCAGCAGATACAGACGTAACACCGGGGAGCTGTTTTTT. Translating it yields CASRYRRNTGELFF.

V is TRBV10-3 and J is TRBJ2-3, with D perhaps matching TRBD2 (5 bases). V lost 6 bases to trimming and J lost 4 bases, with 8 bases between them. The CDR3 totals 12 residues. From germline, CDR1 is ENHRY and CDR2 SYGVKD. In nucleotides, the CDR3 is TGTGCCATCAGGGACTCAGCAGATACGCAGTATTTT. Protein sequence: CAIRDSADTQYF.

In its sample, this clonotype was seen many times. The genes are TRBV24-1 and TRBJ2-1; the D is unclear. This CDR3 comprises 15 residues. Per the germline V gene, CDR1 is KGHDR and CDR2 is SFDVKD. With 3 bases removed from V and 0 bases from J, the gap between germline ends came to 8 bases. As DNA, the CDR3 is TGTGCCACCAGTGATCGTCTAAACTCCTACAATGAGCAGTTCTTC. Its protein product is CATSDRLNSYNEQFF.

The V call is TRBV6-6, the J call TRBJ1-4, with D hard to call. Trimming shortened V by 6 bases and J by 7 bases, and 9 bases separated the two germline ends. The CDR3 runs to 12 residues. Per germline, CDR1 MNHNY and CDR2 SVGAGI (reference sequence). CDR3 protein: CASSYFSEKLFF. The DNA of the CDR3 is TGTGCCAGCAGCTATTTTAGTGAAAAACTGTTTTTT.

The CDR3 DNA reads TGTGCCAGCAGCCTGGGGACTAGGTCTGGCACAGATACGCAGTATTTT. Amino acid sequence: CASSLGTRSGTDTQYF. The chain recombines TRBV5-6 with TRBJ2-3; 8 bases fit TRBD2. CDR1 is SGHDT and CDR2 is YYEEEE in the germline V gene. CDR3 length: 16 amino acids. The V and J ends lost 4 bases and 1 base, in that order; junction bases with no gene match: 8.

This chain uses TRBV20-1 with TRBJ1-5; 7 positions agree with TRBD1. The CDR3 sequence is 14 residues long. Per the germline V gene, CDR1 is DFQATT and CDR2 is SNEGSKA (reference sequence). V lost 7 bases to trimming and J lost 2 bases; unmatched junction nucleotides: 8. The CDR3 here is CSGLGQLGNQPQHF. CDR3 bases: TGCAGTGGATTGGGACAGTTAGGCAATCAGCCCCAGCATTTT.

This sequence joins TRBV5-1 and TRBJ2-7, with D tentatively TRBD2 (5 bases). V lost 0 bases and J lost 4, with 14 bases in between. Germline lookup yields CDR1 SGHRS and CDR2 YFSETQ. The CDR3 extends over 15 amino acids. CDR3 in DNA: TGCGCCAGCAGCTTGGACCGGGAATCAAAATACGAGCAGTACTTC. This codes for CASSLDRESKYEQYF.

This sequence joins TRBV19 and TRBJ2-4; maybe TRBD2 (5 bases). CDR1 is LNHDA and CDR2 is SQIVND in the germline V gene (reference sequence). Trimming took off 7 bases at V and 3 bases at J, with 13 bases between the two ends. The CDR3 length is 14 residues. Written as DNA, the CDR3 is TGTGCCAGTATGGGAGTAATAGACAAAAACATTCAGTACTTC. This sequence encodes CASMGVIDKNIQYF.

This clonotype was seen a handful of times. This chain connects TRBV18 to TRBJ1-3; D remains ambiguous. Trimming took off 5 bases at V and 0 bases at J, with 8 bases between the two ends. The CDR3 sequence is 14 residues long. The germline V gene encodes CDR1 KGHSH and CDR2 LQKENI. The CDR3 loop reads CASSFASSGNTIYF. CDR3 nucleotide sequence: TGTGCCAGCTCATTCGCCAGCTCTGGAAACACCATATATTTT. The whole variable domain, filled in from reference TRBV18 and TRBJ1-3, reads NAGVMQNPRHLVRRRGQEARLRCSPMKGHSHVYWYRQLPEEGLKFMVYLQKENIIDESGMPKERFSAEFPKEGPSILRIQQVVRGDSAAYFCASSFASSGNTIYFGEGSWLTVV.

The chain uses TRBV7-2 and TRBJ2-5; perhaps TRBD2 as D (5 bases). V gave up 0 bases and J gave up 9 bases, with 17 bases separating them. Germline-derived CDR1 and CDR2 are SGHTA and FQGNSA. CDR3 length: 15 amino acids. CDR3 protein: CASSLASSPSQAQYF. In nucleotides, the CDR3 is TGTGCCAGCAGCTTAGCGTCTAGCCCCTCTCAAGCCCAGTACTTC.

The chain combines TRBV7-9 with TRBJ1-5; the D gene is possibly TRBD1 (5 bases). CDR1 SEHNR and CDR2 FQNEAQ come from the germline V gene (reference sequence). This CDR3 has 13 residues. Trimming shortened V by 3 bases and J by 7 bases, and 10 bases separated the two germline ends. The DNA for the CDR3 is TGTGCCAGCAGCTTCCAGGGACGGCAGCCCCAGCATTTT. Protein sequence: CASSFQGRQPQHF.

The chain links TRBV15 to TRBJ2-1, with TRBD2 matching over 10 bases. V lost 1 base, J lost 5 bases, and 11 bases stayed unmatched. Looked up from germline, CDR1 is LNHNV and CDR2 is YYDKDF (reference sequence). The CDR3 contains 18 residues. CDR3 nucleotides: TGTGCCACCAGCAGAGTATGGGCGCTAGCGGGAGTCCACAATGAGCAGTTCTTC. Translating gives CATSRVWALAGVHNEQFF.

The chain joins TRBV29-1 to TRBJ2-1; D possibly corresponds to TRBD2 (6 bases). There are 15 residues in the CDR3. CDR1 is SQVTM and CDR2 is ANQGSEA in the germline V gene. Deletions cut 7 bases from V and 4 bases from J, with 20 bases between. DNA of the CDR3: TGCAGCGCCCTGATGGGGTCGGCGGGATACAATGAGCAGTTCTTC. Protein sequence: CSALMGSAGYNEQFF.

The rearrangement uses TRBV5-1 and TRBJ2-6; possibly TRBD1 for D (6 bases). Germline V gene sequence: CDR1 SGHRS, CDR2 YFSETQ. Trimming cost V 2 bases and J 0 bases, with 18 bases left between them. The length of the CDR3 is 19 residues. The chain's CDR3 is CASSFFGQLDSSGANVLTF. The CDR3 nucleotides are TGCGCCAGCAGCTTTTTCGGACAGTTAGACAGCTCTGGGGCCAACGTCCTGACTTTC.

The genes are TRBV5-1 and TRBJ2-7; 7 bases are shared with TRBD1. This CDR3 region has 14 residues. With V trimmed by 4 bases and J by 3 bases, 7 bases remained unmatched. CDR1 and CDR2 (germline): SGHRS, YFSETQ. For the CDR3, the DNA is TGCGCCAGCAGCATCGGGACAGCAAACTACGAGCAGTACTTC. Encoded protein: CASSIGTANYEQYF.